The T cell receptor beta chain described here comes from a study of shared clonotypes between healthy human individuals (dated by TCRdb to the early 2020s). Study-level background: The cohort comprised a couple of women and three men aged 18 to 49 years. For each donor, CD4 naive and CD4 memory were each run on three plates, CD8 naive on two plates, and CD8 memory on one plate. Between about 0.9 and 10 billion PBMCs per donor were obtained by leukapheresis. The study deeply sequenced blood TCR repertoires of about 5 healthy adults to estimate repertoire size and the extent of clonotype sharing between individuals. Different laboratories and diverse techniques were used to prepare libraries and sequence TCR repertoires, to increase sequencing depth and limit assay-specific biases.

What the study reported, not specific to this receptor: Rarefaction of sorted-subset datasets indicated incomplete sequencing despite the large sequencing depth. Higher generation probabilities were observed for clonotypes shared by all four sorted-subset donors than for non-shared clonotypes. Sampling was restricted to blood, and TCR repertoires in tissue are likely to differ from TCR repertoires in blood. Estimated clonotype richness was generally larger for naive than for memory subsets. Pairwise subsampling led to the expectation that sequencing depth would affect the degree of clonotype sharing among donors. Sharing across a few donors was observed for 5% to 6.5% of naive CD4, under 4% of naive CD8, 2% to 2.5% of memory CD4, and about 0.4% of memory CD8 clonotypes. The genetic and exposure-history diversity represented was limited by the small number of donors.

Using the deep immunoSEQ assay, multiplex PCR amplified TCR CDR3 regions from genomic DNA. Extracted genomic DNA from each cell subset was distributed evenly across all wells of several immunoSEQ 96-well plates, and each plate was treated as a replicate. For sorted subsets, around 200 ng genomic DNA, equal to tens of thousands of T cell genomes, was loaded into each replicate PCR. Purified libraries were quantified with a Qubit 3.0 fluorometer, sized on a Bioanalyzer 2100, and re-quantified with the KAPA Library Quantification kit. A separate single-read 150-cycle Illumina NextSeq 550 flow cell was used to sequence each immunoSEQ 96-well plate. Per the original workflow: Because the immunoSEQ output included only junctional sequences and no quality scores, the filtering could not be the same as the filtering used for full-length reads. To assign V/J genes and CDR3, sequences were annotated using PyIR, a Python wrapper for IgBLAST v1.9, with IMGT germline references. Reads were filtered out if the reads had weak V/J assignments (E-value above 1e-6), no CDR3, stop codons, out-of-frame junctions, or ambiguous translated residues. A V3J clonotype was defined by an identical inferred V gene, J gene, and CDR3 amino acid sequence. Percentage overlap between repertoires was calculated by dividing the number of shared unique clonotypes by the size of the smaller repertoire. RTK rarefaction, the Chao1 estimator, and Recon v2.1 estimates of unobserved clonotypes were used to assess repertoire richness. OLGA was used to compute generation probabilities for all TCRbeta clonotypes that the gDNA method yielded from four donors. TCRdb took over this immuneACCESS table, retaining in-frame rearrangements with V and J assigned. Such tables are incomplete; in checked studies, under half of the missing clones stem from an unresolved V gene, and the remainder is unexplained. V and J calls and clone size are given by that table; D and trimming were obtained from the DNA. This sample comprises about 330,000 clones, under 80% of them detected only once. The ten largest clones take up approximately 10% of the sample.

As for this clone: Its antigen target is currently unknown. Within one base of it there is no much larger clone, and no base qualities were kept.

Healthy HIV-negative adults with no recently reported acute infections or vaccinations were included as donors. Every donor was a Caucasian adult living in Nashville, Tennessee, USA. CD4+ T cells were enriched by magnetic negative selection, after which naive cells were positively selected on CD45RA and the negative fraction was taken as the memory subset. Blood was obtained by leukapheresis, after which PBMCs were separated by Ficoll-Histopaque density gradient centrifugation and cryopreserved in liquid nitrogen vapor phase. Analytical flow cytometry was used to check the purity and quantity of every magnetically sorted T cell population. From each sorted fraction, genomic DNA was isolated and quantified by UV absorbance on a Nanodrop 2000c. The CDR3 starts with the cysteine, ends with the phenylalanine, and has 15 residues. The sequence is cut down to CDR3 DNA, 45 bases in frame from base 1. The germline V gene sets CDR1 to MDHEN and CDR2 to SYDVKM. Clipping removes 6 bases from V and 4 bases from J, with 8 as the unmatched junction base count.

The sequencing sample was made of memory CD4+ T cells sorted from blood. This specimen's cell subset or site label, per the study, means: CD45RA-negative fraction. This receptor was identified in a man in his thirties or forties in good health. The chain joins TRBV28 to TRBJ2-7, with 11 bases matching TRBD1. At the DNA level, the sequence is TGTGCCAGCAGCCCTGGACAGGGGGCGGTTTACGAGCAGTACTTC. Its protein is CASSPGQGAVYEQYF.